This TCR beta chain was observed in a study of T-cell reconstitution after alpha-beta-depleted transplantation in children. As for this clonotype: Its antigen remains unknown.

Unique molecular identifiers were incorporated into the prepared TCRbeta library. TCRdb called the PCR reads again in MiXCR, with one record for every CDR3 protein. This sample has about a million distinct CDR3 sequences, with roughly 29% found just once. Study-level findings and limits: Expanded clones from the graft, numbering several hundred, reportedly supplied alpha-beta T cells about two months after transplant. A year post-transplant, T-cell counts and diversity derived mostly from newly produced T cells.

The material sequenced was PBMCs, mostly from graft donor cells, taken 360 days after TCRalphabeta/CD19-depleted stem cell transplant. This TCR derives from a boy under two years old who had a stem cell transplant for SCID, so the T cells may come from the graft donor.

The CDR3 DNA reads as TGTGCCAGCAGCGTAGCTAGCAGGGCGAACACCGGGGAGCTGTTTTTT. Translated, it gives CASSVASRANTGELFF. V is TRBV9 and J is TRBJ2-2, with D possibly being TRBD1 or TRBD2 (5 bases each). Trimming removed 0 bases from V and 0 bases from J, with 9 bases in between. Germline V gives CDR1 SGDLS, CDR2 YYNGEE. The CDR3 is 16 residues long. The full variable domain, in which reference TRBV9 and TRBJ2-2 provide the parts outside the CDR3, is DSGVTQTPKHLITATGQRVTLRCSPRSGDLSVYWYQQSLDQGLQFLIQYYNGEERAKGNILERFSAQQFPDLHSELNLSSLELGDSALYFCASSVASRANTGELFFGEGSRLTVL.